Listed here are 5 T cell receptor beta chains from one sample, sequenced in a study of blood T cells in healthy people across ages. Together with a sample-barcoded 5' primer, a J-beta primer mix was included in a second PCR lasting roughly 7 to 11 cycles. TCRdb redid the calling of the 5' RACE reads with MiXCR, one entry per CDR3 protein. The sample carries more than 800,000 distinct CDR3 sequences, under 35% recorded once. Sequencing input: blood. Receptors originate from a woman at least 80 years old in good health.

J is TRBJ2-2 and V is TRBV7-9; D might be TRBD1 or TRBD2, each matching 6 bases. The germline V gene has CDR1 SEHNR and CDR2 FQNEAQ (reference sequence). V was cut by 5 bases and J by 4 bases, with 11 bases left in between. This CDR3 is 14 amino acids long. The CDR3 nucleotides are TGTGCCAGCAGCCCGCCGGGGGCCACCGGGGAGCTGTTTTTT. The encoded protein is CASSPPGATGELFF.

CDR3 residues: CASSRTPSQGLYF. The DNA of the CDR3 is TGTGCCAGCAGTCGGACCCCCAGCCAGGGTCTGTACTTC. This rearrangement joins TRBV2 to TRBJ2-5; D may be TRBD1 (5 bases). The CDR3 totals 13 residues. The germline V gene encodes CDR1 SNHLY and CDR2 FYNNEI. The V end lost 5 bases, the J end lost 13 bases, and 20 bases lay between the germline ends.

The chain joins TRBV6-1 to TRBJ1-1; tentatively, D is TRBD1 (5 bases). Germline V lookup: CDR1 MNHNS, CDR2 SASEGT. V gave up 7 bases and J gave up 3 bases, with 9 bases separating them. The CDR3 runs 12 residues. In nucleotides, the CDR3 is TGTGCCAGCAACAACAGGTACACTGAAGCTTTCTTT. Translation: CASNNRYTEAFF.

The V and J genes are TRBV29-1 and TRBJ1-2, with D perhaps TRBD1 (6 bases). The CDR3 extends over 13 amino acids. V lost 7 bases, J lost 7 bases, and 19 bases lay in between. In germline, CDR1 is SQVTM, CDR2 ANQGSEA. The CDR3 is CSGPTGSKVGYTF. The CDR3 nucleotides are TGCAGCGGGCCCACAGGGTCCAAGGTTGGCTACACCTTC.

This clonotype has ten or more counts. The chain has TRBV3-1 and TRBJ2-1; 10 bases line up with TRBD2. This CDR3 has 18 residues. CDR1 and CDR2 from the germline V gene are LGHDT and YNNKEL (reference sequence). V shed 1 base, J shed 4 bases, and the junction held 10 bases outside the gene matches. The CDR3 DNA reads TGTGCCAGCAGCCAAGGGTTTTCTAGCGGGGGAGTGTACAATGAGCAGTTCTTC. Encoded protein: CASSQGFSSGGVYNEQFF.